This T cell receptor (beta chain) was documented in a study of shared clonotypes between healthy human individuals. In germline, CDR1 is SEHNR, CDR2 FQNEAQ (reference sequence). V was cut by 4 bases and J by 2 bases, with 0 bases left in between. The CDR3 is 12 residues long. The method was immunoSEQ multiplex PCR; TCRdb's version includes in-frame clones alone and lacks a portion of them. The data show some 2,100,000 clones, approximately 94% seen once. In its sample, this clone was seen a few times. This specimen includes other DNA sequences encoding the same CDR3. Terminally differentiated effector memory CD45RA+ cells were left out of the naive CD8 fraction, which was CD45RO-negative and positively selected for CCR7.

The sequenced material came from naive CD8+ T cells from PBMCs. The chain has TRBV7-9 and TRBJ2-6; D uncertain. The TCR sequence derives from a man younger than 35 in good health. Some clones in this sample may be carry-over from other donors' samples. CDR3 nucleotides: TGTGCCAGCAGCTCTGGGGCCAACGTCCTGACTTTC. Translation: CASSSGANVLTF.